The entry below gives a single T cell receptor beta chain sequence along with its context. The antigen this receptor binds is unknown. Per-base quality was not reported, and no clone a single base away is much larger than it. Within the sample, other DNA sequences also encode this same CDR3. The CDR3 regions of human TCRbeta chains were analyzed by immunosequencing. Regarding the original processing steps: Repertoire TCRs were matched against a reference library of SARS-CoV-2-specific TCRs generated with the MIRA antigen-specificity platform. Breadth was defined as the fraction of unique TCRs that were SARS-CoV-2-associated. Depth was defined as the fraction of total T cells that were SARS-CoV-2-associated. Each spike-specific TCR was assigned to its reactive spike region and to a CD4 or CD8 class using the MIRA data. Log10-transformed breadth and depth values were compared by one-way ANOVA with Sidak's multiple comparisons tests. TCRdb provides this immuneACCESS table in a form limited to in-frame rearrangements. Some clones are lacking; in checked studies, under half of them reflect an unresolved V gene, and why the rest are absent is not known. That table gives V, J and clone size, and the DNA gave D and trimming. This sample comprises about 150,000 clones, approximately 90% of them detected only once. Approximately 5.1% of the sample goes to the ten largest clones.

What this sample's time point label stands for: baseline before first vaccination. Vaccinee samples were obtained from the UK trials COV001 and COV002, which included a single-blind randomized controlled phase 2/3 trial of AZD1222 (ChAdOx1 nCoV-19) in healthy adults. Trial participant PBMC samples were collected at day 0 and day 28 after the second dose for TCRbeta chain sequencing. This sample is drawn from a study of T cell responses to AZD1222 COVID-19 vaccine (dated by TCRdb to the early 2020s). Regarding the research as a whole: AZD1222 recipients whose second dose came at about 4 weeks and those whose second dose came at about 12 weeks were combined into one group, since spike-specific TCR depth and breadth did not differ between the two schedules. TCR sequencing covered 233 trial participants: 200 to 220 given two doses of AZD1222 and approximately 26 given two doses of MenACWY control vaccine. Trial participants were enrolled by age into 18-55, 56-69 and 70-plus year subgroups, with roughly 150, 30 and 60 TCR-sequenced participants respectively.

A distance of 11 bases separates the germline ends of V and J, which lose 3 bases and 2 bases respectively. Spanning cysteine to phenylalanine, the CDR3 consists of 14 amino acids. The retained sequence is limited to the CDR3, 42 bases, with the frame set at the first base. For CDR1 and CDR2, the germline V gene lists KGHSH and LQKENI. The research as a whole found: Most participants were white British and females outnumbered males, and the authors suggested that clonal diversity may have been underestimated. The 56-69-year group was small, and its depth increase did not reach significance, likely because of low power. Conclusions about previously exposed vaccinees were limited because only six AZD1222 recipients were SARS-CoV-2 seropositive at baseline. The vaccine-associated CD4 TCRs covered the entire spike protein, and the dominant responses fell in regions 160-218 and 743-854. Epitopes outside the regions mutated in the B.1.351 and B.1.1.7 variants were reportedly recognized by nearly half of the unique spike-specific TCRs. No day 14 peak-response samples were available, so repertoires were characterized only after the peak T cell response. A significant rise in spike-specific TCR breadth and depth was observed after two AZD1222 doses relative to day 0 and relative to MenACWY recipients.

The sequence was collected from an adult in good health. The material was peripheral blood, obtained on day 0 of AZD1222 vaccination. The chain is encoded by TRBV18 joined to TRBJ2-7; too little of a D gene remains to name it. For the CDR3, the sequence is CASSPTGLTYEQYF. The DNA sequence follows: TGTGCCAGCTCACCCACGGGTTTAACCTACGAGCAGTACTTC.